Listed below are T cell receptor beta chains from one sample, sequenced in a study of blood T cell repertoires in COVID-19. The assay was immunoSEQ multiplex PCR, and TCRdb's table has in-frame clones only and misses some. The repertoire holds approximately 85,000 clones, with around 86% as singletons. The sample comprised peripheral blood. These receptors were taken from a man aged 50 or older with active or convalescent COVID-19. Each CDR3 is given with its conserved first and last residue. The D gene is left open where the match is weak. Size tells how often a clone was seen (once, few, many) or the class of an expanded clone, and some rows leave it out.

clone size	D gene	V gene	J gene	CDR3 protein	CDR3 DNA
-	TRBD1	TRBV19	TRBJ1-2	CASSPGTGRNYGYTF	TGTGCCAGTAGTCCCGGGACAGGTAGAAACTATGGCTACACCTTC
-	-	TRBV5-8	TRBJ2-7	CASRSLRVRSSYEQYF	TGTGCCAGCAGGTCCCTCCGGGTAAGGAGCTCCTACGAGCAGTACTTC
-	TRBD1	TRBV15	TRBJ1-6	CATSPRQGSGSPLHF	TGTGCCACCAGCCCCCGACAGGGGTCGGGTTCACCCCTCCACTTT
-	-	TRBV10-3	TRBJ1-2	CAISAASYRGTLENYGYTF	TGTGCCATCAGTGCCGCCTCCTATCGAGGGACATTGGAAAACTATGGCTACACCTTC
few	-	TRBV6-2/TRBV6-3	TRBJ1-3	CASSSGGLSGNTIYF	TGTGCCAGCAGCTCCGGGGGACTCTCTGGAAACACCATATATTTT
-	TRBD2	TRBV5-1	TRBJ2-5	CASSLVLAGGRQETQYF	TGCGCCAGCAGCTTGGTGTTAGCGGGGGGGAGACAAGAGACCCAGTACTTC
few	-	TRBV21-1	TRBJ2-7	CASTGPRVDEQYF	TGTGCCAGCACAGGTCCTCGAGTGGACGAGCAGTACTTC
once	TRBD1	TRBV5-6	TRBJ1-4	CASSLQQGERGKLFF	TGTGCCAGCAGCCTACAACAGGGGGAGAGGGGAAAACTGTTTTTT
-	-	TRBV19	TRBJ2-3	CASSISTTADTQYF	TGTGCCAGTAGTATCTCCACTACGGCAGATACGCAGTATTTT
-	TRBD1	TRBV4-2	TRBJ1-1	CASSQEGGRGRGTEAFF	TGTGCCAGCAGCCAAGAAGGGGGCAGGGGGCGTGGAACTGAAGCTTTCTTT
once	-	TRBV29-1	TRBJ1-2	CSVGGGSDSNYGYTF	TGCAGCGTTGGGGGAGGCAGCGACTCTAACTATGGCTACACCTTC
-	-	TRBV25-1	TRBJ2-7	CASRGGTNYEQYF	TGTGCCAGCAGGGGGGGGACAAACTACGAGCAGTACTTC
-	TRBD1	TRBV24-1	TRBJ1-5	CATSGGTGDQPQHF	TGTGCCACCAGTGGGGGGACAGGGGATCAGCCCCAGCATTTT
-	-	TRBV7-2	TRBJ1-5	CASSRDGQRNQPQHF	TGTGCCAGCAGCAGAGATGGACAGCGCAATCAGCCCCAGCATTTT
-	TRBD1	TRBV6-6	TRBJ1-4	CASSLDPGTGRGKLFF	TGTGCCAGCAGTTTGGACCCCGGGACAGGGAGGGGAAAACTGTTTTTT
-	-	TRBV10-3	TRBJ2-1	CATDPGSGSTANEQFF	TGTGCCACAGATCCAGGGAGCGGGTCCACGGCGAATGAGCAGTTCTTC
-	TRBD2	TRBV6-6	TRBJ2-5	CASSYGVGGPEETQYF	TGTGCCAGCAGTTACGGGGTGGGAGGGCCGGAAGAGACCCAGTACTTC
-	TRBD1	TRBV5-4	TRBJ2-2	CASSSGTGAVGELFF	TGTGCCAGCAGCTCAGGGACAGGGGCGGTCGGGGAGCTGTTTTTT
-	TRBD2	TRBV7-8	TRBJ2-7	CASSTRAGSAYEQYF	TGTGCCAGCAGCACAAGAGCGGGGTCGGCCTACGAGCAGTACTTC
-	-	TRBV28	TRBJ2-7	CASRPQGALSYEQYF	TGTGCCAGCAGGCCCCAGGGTGCCCTATCCTACGAGCAGTACTTC
-	TRBD2	TRBV10-3	TRBJ2-3	CAISDLAGGTDTQYF	TGTGCCATCAGTGATCTAGCGGGGGGAACAGATACGCAGTATTTT
-	-	TRBV6-5	TRBJ1-5	CASSSEYSNQPQHF	TGTGCCAGCAGTTCAGAATATAGCAATCAGCCCCAGCATTTT
-	TRBD1	TRBV29-1	TRBJ2-7	CSVSTGGNAYEQYF	TGCAGCGTTTCCACAGGGGGAAATGCCTACGAGCAGTACTTC
-	-	TRBV5-1	TRBJ2-3	CASSFSGSDGTDTQYF	TGCGCCAGCAGCTTTAGTGGTAGCGATGGCACAGATACGCAGTATTTT
-	-	TRBV5-4	TRBJ2-2	CASKDKNTGELFF	TGTGCCAGCAAGGACAAAAACACCGGGGAGCTGTTTTTT
-	TRBD1	TRBV28	TRBJ2-7	CASSLYGQGRYEQYF	TGTGCCAGCAGTTTGTATGGACAGGGTCGATACGAGCAGTACTTC
-	-	TRBV11-2	TRBJ1-1	CASSRVLEAFF	TGTGCCAGCAGCCGGGTGCTTGAAGCTTTCTTT
-	-	TRBV25-1	TRBJ1-5	CASTGGYGQPQHF	TGTGCCAGCACCGGGGGATACGGGCAGCCCCAGCATTTT
-	TRBD1	TRBV5-1	TRBJ1-4	CASSLIDRGTGKLFF	TGCGCCAGCAGCTTGATCGACAGGGGGACGGGAAAACTGTTTTTT
-	TRBD2	TRBV7-7	TRBJ2-2	CASSLDLRGGVQSGELFF	TGTGCCAGCAGCTTAGATCTTCGCGGGGGGGTGCAATCCGGGGAGCTGTTTTTT
-	TRBD1	TRBV4-1	TRBJ2-2	CASSQDRRGRSTGELFF	TGCGCCAGCAGCCAAGATCGCAGGGGGCGGAGCACCGGGGAGCTGTTTTTT
-	-	TRBV5-1	TRBJ2-5	CASSLGGLSGQETQYF	TGCGCCAGCAGCTTGGGCGGTCTATCGGGTCAGGAGACCCAGTACTTC
-	-	TRBV4-1	TRBJ1-2	CASSAGTGPGGYTF	TGCGCCAGCAGCGCGGGGACGGGCCCGGGAGGCTACACCTTC
-	TRBD2	TRBV6-4	TRBJ2-3	CASSDAGVVVTQYF	TGTGCCAGCAGTGACGCGGGAGTGGTTGTTACGCAGTATTTT
-	-	TRBV24-1	TRBJ2-1	CATSDPGSGPPRSNEQFF	TGTGCCACCAGTGACCCTGGGAGCGGACCTCCCCGATCTAATGAGCAGTTCTTC
-	-	TRBV5-1	TRBJ2-1	CASRPPGGLYNEQFF	TGCGCCAGCAGACCGCCGGGGGGCCTGTACAATGAGCAGTTCTTC
-	-	TRBV5-4	TRBJ1-1	CASSLDREAFF	TGTGCCAGCAGCTTGGACAGGGAAGCTTTCTTT
-	TRBD2	TRBV12-5	TRBJ2-7	CASGNGLAGRYEQYF	TGTGCTAGTGGTAACGGACTAGCGGGGCGTTACGAGCAGTACTTC
-	TRBD2	TRBV19	TRBJ2-5	CASSTSGGTQETQYF	TGTGCCAGTAGTACTAGCGGGGGGACCCAAGAGACCCAGTACTTC
-	-	TRBV27	TRBJ2-7	CASSLDVAGSYEQYF	TGTGCCAGCAGTTTAGATGTCGCGGGGAGCTACGAGCAGTACTTC
-	TRBD2	TRBV19	TRBJ2-3	CASSRGTSGGSTDTQYF	TGTGCCAGTAGTAGAGGGACTAGCGGGGGAAGCACAGATACGCAGTATTTT
-	-	TRBV6-6	TRBJ2-7	CASSWGDPYEQYF	TGTGCCAGCAGCTGGGGGGACCCCTACGAGCAGTACTTC